These 32 T cell receptor beta chains originate from one sample sequenced in a study of blood T cell repertoires in COVID-19. Sequenced by immunoSEQ multiplex PCR; TCRdb stores in-frame clones only, minus some. The sample consists of approximately 90,000 clones, roughly 83% of them appearing once. The sequenced sample was peripheral blood. The receptors were gathered from a woman of 80 years or more with active or convalescent COVID-19.

The chain recombines TRBV11-3 with TRBJ2-4; a possible D gene is TRBD2 (6 bases). The CDR3 runs 16 residues. Per the germline V gene, CDR1 is SGHNT and CDR2 is YENEEA. V dropped 5 bases and J dropped 3 bases, with 17 bases sitting between them. CDR3 sequence reads: CASSVNRGGIKNIQYF. The CDR3 DNA sequence: TGTGCCAGCAGCGTAAATCGGGGCGGGATCAAAAACATTCAGTACTTC. The variable domain in full, with the rest retrieved from reference TRBV11-3 and TRBJ2-4, is EAGVVQSPRYKIIEKKQPVAFWCNPISGHNTLYWYLQNLGQGPELLIRYENEEAVDDSQLPKDRFSAERLKGVDSTLKIQPAELGDSAVYLCASSVNRGGIKNIQYFGAGTRLSVL.

This clone has a handful of counts. The V call is TRBV13, the J call TRBJ2-3; 11 nucleotides match TRBD2. Germline-derived CDR1 and CDR2 are PRHDT and FYEKMQ (reference sequence). V shed 5 bases, J shed 4 bases, and the junction held 8 bases outside the gene matches. CDR3 length: 16 residues. CDR3 bases: TGTGCCAGCAGCCCTCGGTTACTAGCGGGAGCAGATACGCAGTATTTT. It encodes CASSPRLLAGADTQYF.

The chain joins TRBV27 to TRBJ1-4, with 11 bases matching TRBD1. In germline, CDR1 is MNHEY, CDR2 SMNVEV (reference sequence). With 1 base clipped from V and 7 bases from J, the junction kept 8 bases outside the gene matches. The CDR3 has 17 amino acids. CDR3 in amino acids: CASSLYPGTGGGEKLFF. CDR3 sequence (DNA): TGTGCCAGCAGTTTATACCCGGGGACAGGGGGAGGTGAAAAACTGTTTTTT.

The chain is built from TRBV2 and TRBJ2-5, with TRBD2 identical over 10 bases. CDR1 and CDR2 from the germline V gene are SNHLY and FYNNEI. The CDR3 totals 14 residues. V was clipped by 9 bases and J by 4 bases; unmatched bases: 8. The CDR3 region is CASLSGRAGETQYF. The CDR3 region has the DNA TGTGCCAGTCTCAGCGGGAGGGCCGGAGAGACCCAGTACTTC.

The rearrangement uses TRBV9 and TRBJ2-5, with 9 positions matching TRBD2. Trimming removed 4 bases from V and 5 bases from J; junction bases left unmatched: 15. Germline CDR1 and CDR2: SGDLS and YYNGEE. This CDR3 region has 17 residues. DNA for the CDR3: TGTGCCAGCAGCCCCCAACCGGCGGGAGGGCCATATGAGACCCAGTACTTC. It specifies CASSPQPAGGPYETQYF.

This chain links TRBV21-1 with TRBJ2-5; the table assigns TRBD1, which was not confirmed against the DNA. TRBV21-1 is annotated as a pseudogene. CDR3 length: 15 amino acids. In DNA form, the CDR3 reads TGTGCCAGCAGCAAACCCCCAGGGGGCGAGGAGACCCAGTACTTC. Translating it yields CASSKPPGGEETQYF.

This clone was observed a handful of times. V gene TRBV18 combines with J gene TRBJ1-2; TRBD1 might be the D (6 bases). The CDR3 sequence is 14 residues long. Germline V lookup: CDR1 KGHSH, CDR2 LQKENI. Between the trimmed V and J ends, which lost 2 bases and 3 bases, there was a span of 10 bases. Here the CDR3 DNA reads TGTGCCAGCTCACCAGGACAGATACACTATGGCTACACCTTC. Its protein product is CASSPGQIHYGYTF.

V gene TRBV7-3 combines with J gene TRBJ1-1; 7 bases agree with TRBD1. Germline CDR1 reads SGHTA; CDR2 reads FQGTGA. The length of the CDR3 is 15 residues. V was clipped by 5 bases and J by 8 bases; unmatched bases: 14. For the CDR3, the DNA is TGTGCCAGCAGCAGCCCAGGGGGAAGTCCAACCGAAGCTTTCTTT. Protein sequence: CASSSPGGSPTEAFF.

Concerning this clone itself: The identical CDR3 is also encoded by other nucleotide sequences in the sample. The V gene is TRBV4-1, the J gene TRBJ1-2, with D perhaps matching TRBD1 (6 bases). This CDR3 comprises 16 residues. V gave up 8 bases and J gave up 0 bases, with 19 bases separating them. CDR1 and CDR2 from the germline V gene are MGHRA and YSYEKL. Written as DNA, the CDR3 is TGCGCCAGCCGCCCGGGACATGGATTAGCTAACTATGGCTACACCTTC. Its translation is CASRPGHGLANYGYTF.

The chain links TRBV5-6 to TRBJ2-1; 7 bases align to TRBD1. CDR3 length: 15 residues. Germline V CDR1 and CDR2: SGHDT, YYEEEE. V lost 6 bases to trimming and J lost 7 bases; unmatched junction nucleotides: 13. The CDR3: CASNGAEQGRNEQFF. The CDR3 DNA sequence: TGTGCCAGCAACGGGGCGGAACAGGGGCGGAATGAGCAGTTCTTC. The entire variable domain, with the rest obtained from reference TRBV5-6 and TRBJ2-1, is as follows: DAGVTQSPTHLIKTRGQQVTLRCSPKSGHDTVSWYQQALGQGPQFIFQYYEEEERQRGNFPDRFSGHQFPNYSSELNVNALLLGDSALYLCASNGAEQGRNEQFFGPGTRLTVL.

This clone was picked up a small number of times. The same CDR3 also results from other DNA sequences found in this sample. This chain connects TRBV5-1 to TRBJ2-7, with 10 bases that match TRBD1. The J segment lost 2 bases and the V segment lost 4 bases, leaving 3 bases of the junction unmatched. CDR1 and CDR2 (germline): SGHRS, YFSETQ. This CDR3 spans 14 amino acids. The CDR3, as DNA: TGCGCCAGCAGCCCCGGACAGGGGGCCTACGAGCAGTACTTC. This gives the protein CASSPGQGAYEQYF.

This clone was seen repeatedly, ten times or more. The chain carries TRBV5-1 and TRBJ2-1; D is undetermined. The CDR3 is made up of 12 amino acids. Between the trimmed V and J ends, which lost 5 bases and 5 bases, there was a span of 8 bases. Looked up from germline, CDR1 is SGHRS and CDR2 is YFSETQ. DNA of the CDR3: TGCGCCAGCAGGGTAACAGACAATGAGCAGTTCTTC. Encoded protein: CASRVTDNEQFF.

The genes are TRBV6-6 and TRBJ2-1; 11 bases match TRBD2. Losses at the gene ends were 0 bases for V and 8 bases for J; bases not matched to a gene: 6. Germline V gene data show CDR1 as MNHNY and CDR2 as SVGAGI (reference sequence). This CDR3 region has 16 residues. The chain's CDR3 is CASSYSVLAGAYEQFF. The CDR3 DNA reads TGTGCCAGCAGTTACTCGGTACTAGCGGGAGCGTATGAGCAGTTCTTC.

The rearrangement links TRBV7-9 to TRBJ2-7; TRBD1 might be the D (7 bases). This CDR3 has 15 amino acids. Between the trimmed V and J ends, which lost 2 bases and 4 bases, there was a span of 15 bases. Germline V gene sequence: CDR1 SEHNR, CDR2 FQNEAQ (reference sequence). Here the CDR3 DNA reads TGTGCCAGCAGCTTATCGAGCCAGGGGGGATACGAGCAGTACTTC. The encoded protein is CASSLSSQGGYEQYF.

The V and J genes are TRBV28 and TRBJ2-4; 9 nucleotides align to TRBD1. J was trimmed by 2 bases and V by 5 bases; bases with no gene match: 4. The germline V gene encodes CDR1 MDHEN and CDR2 SYDVKM. The length of the CDR3 is 15 residues. The CDR3 loop reads CASSEQGATKNIQYF. DNA of the CDR3: TGTGCCAGCAGTGAACAGGGGGCGACCAAAAACATTCAGTACTTC.

V and J are TRBV18 and TRBJ2-2; D possibly corresponds to TRBD1 (6 bases). This CDR3 is built from 15 residues. The germline V gene encodes CDR1 KGHSH and CDR2 LQKENI. The germline V and J ends were trimmed by 3 bases and 2 bases, with 10 bases remaining between them. The CDR3 reads CASSPDRANTGELFF. In DNA form, the CDR3 reads TGTGCCAGCTCACCGGACAGAGCAAACACCGGGGAGCTGTTTTTT.

The V gene is TRBV4-3, the J gene TRBJ2-2; 7 bases agree with TRBD2. Unmatched junction bases numbered 8, after V lost 7 bases and J lost 6 bases. The CDR3 spans 14 residues. Germline V lookup: CDR1 LGHNA, CDR2 YSLEER. The CDR3 DNA sequence: TGCGCCAGCAAACCGGGACTAATTTCCGGGGAGCTGTTTTTT. Translating it yields CASKPGLISGELFF.

This clone appeared once. The genes are TRBV5-1 and TRBJ1-3; TRBD1 matches at 9 bases. Germline V gene sequence: CDR1 SGHRS, CDR2 YFSETQ. The CDR3 sequence is 15 residues long. V shed 4 bases, J shed 8 bases, and the junction held 10 bases outside the gene matches. In DNA form, the CDR3 reads TGCGCCAGCAGCCCGTCCCCGGGACAGGGTTACACCATATATTTT. Amino acids: CASSPSPGQGYTIYF.

The chain joins TRBV5-1 to TRBJ1-2; tentative D call: TRBD1 (5 bases). This CDR3 has 13 residues. Per the germline V gene, CDR1 is SGHRS and CDR2 is YFSETQ. V was pared by 0 bases and J by 7 bases, with 10 bases between. This chain's CDR3 is CASSLGGDFGYTF. CDR3 DNA: TGCGCCAGCAGCTTGGGTGGGGACTTTGGCTACACCTTC.

The rearrangement links TRBV5-1 to TRBJ2-5, with 7 bases identical to TRBD2. Trimming cost V 0 bases and J 2 bases; bases outside gene matches: 7. The CDR3 length is 16 residues. Germline CDR1 reads SGHRS; CDR2 reads YFSETQ. The CDR3 bases are TGCGCCAGCAGCTTGGGACTAGCATGGGGACAAGAGACCCAGTACTTC. The encoded protein is CASSLGLAWGQETQYF.

The chain has TRBV28 and TRBJ1-2; no reliable D call. The CDR3 has 18 amino acids. The germline CDR1 and CDR2 sequences are MDHEN and SYDVKM. Trimming cost V 3 bases and J 0 bases, with 20 bases left between them. In DNA form, the CDR3 reads TGTGCCAGCAGTTTCGCACTACTTGACCAATCGACTAACTATGGCTACACCTTC. Protein product: CASSFALLDQSTNYGYTF.

The V and J genes are TRBV6-5 and TRBJ1-3, with D uncertain. Germline V gene sequence: CDR1 MNHEY, CDR2 SVGAGI. The CDR3 contains 12 residues. V was clipped by 8 bases and J by 0 bases, with 5 bases between them. In DNA form, the CDR3 reads TGTGCCAGCGGCAACTCTGGAAACACCATATATTTT. It is translated as CASGNSGNTIYF.

V and J are TRBV7-9 and TRBJ2-2, with 9 bases fitting TRBD2. This CDR3 has 15 amino acids. V was pared by 5 bases and J by 7 bases, with 8 bases of the junction left unmatched. Germline V lookup: CDR1 SEHNR, CDR2 FQNEAQ (reference sequence). CDR3 in DNA: TGTGCCAGCAGCCATAGCGGGGGTGTACACGGGGAGCTGTTTTTT. It translates to CASSHSGGVHGELFF.

J is TRBJ2-7 and V is TRBV5-1; possibly TRBD2 for D (5 bases). The germline V and J ends were trimmed by 0 bases and 3 bases, with 10 bases remaining between them. Germline assignment: CDR1 SGHRS and CDR2 YFSETQ. This CDR3 spans 14 amino acids. The CDR3 loop is CASSLVGRDYEQYF. The CDR3 region has the DNA TGCGCCAGCAGCTTGGTCGGCCGGGACTACGAGCAGTACTTC.

The rearrangement joins TRBV18 to TRBJ1-1; 10 bases line up with TRBD1. J gave up 5 bases and V 4 bases, and 10 bases lay outside the gene matches. CDR3 size: 16 residues. The V gene's germline CDR1 is KGHSH and CDR2 LQKENI. As DNA, the CDR3 is TGTGCCAGCTCACGCTACCCGGACAGGGGGACAACTGAAGCTTTCTTT. It is translated as CASSRYPDRGTTEAFF.

The J gene is TRBJ2-7, the V gene TRBV19; 9 bases line up with TRBD2. This CDR3 has 18 amino acids. V shed 2 bases and J 2 bases; nucleotides not matched to a gene: 13. Germline V gene sequence: CDR1 LNHDA, CDR2 SQIVND (reference sequence). The CDR3 coding sequence is TGTGCCAGTAGTATACAACTAGCGGGCCCCACGGGAGCCTACGAGCAGTACTTC. Protein sequence: CASSIQLAGPTGAYEQYF.

The V call is TRBV18, the J call TRBJ1-1; TRBD1 matches 9 bases. The CDR3 consists of 15 residues. Germline V CDR1 and CDR2: KGHSH, LQKENI. Unmatched junction bases numbered 11, after V lost 3 bases and J lost 9 bases. CDR3 sequence: CASSPGETGGFKAFF. CDR3 in DNA: TGTGCCAGCTCACCGGGAGAGACAGGGGGGTTTAAAGCTTTCTTT.

The CDR3 is CASSDPDRLYEQYF. The CDR3 region has the DNA TGTGCCAGCAGTGACCCGGACAGACTATACGAGCAGTACTTC. The chain joins TRBV6-1 to TRBJ2-7, with D possibly being TRBD1 (6 bases). Trimming took off 3 bases at V and 4 bases at J, with 13 bases between the two ends. CDR1 is MNHNS, CDR2 SASEGT, per germline. The CDR3 extends over 14 amino acids.

The chain joins TRBV24-1 to TRBJ2-3; TRBD1 is a possible D gene (6 bases). V was cut by 5 bases and J by 5 bases, with 22 bases left in between. Germline V gives CDR1 KGHDR, CDR2 SFDVKD. CDR3 size: 17 residues. CDR3 in DNA: TGTGCCACCAGTGCCTATGGCCAGGGGCCGAGTGGAGATACGCAGTATTTT. Its translation: CATSAYGQGPSGDTQYF.

The chain combines TRBV27 with TRBJ2-7, with 7 bases fitting TRBD2. Germline V gives CDR1 MNHEY, CDR2 SMNVEV (reference sequence). With 6 bases clipped from V and 2 bases from J, the junction kept 7 bases outside the gene matches. The CDR3 is 14 residues long. CDR3 loop: CASSREGGPYEQYF. For the CDR3, the DNA is TGTGCCAGCAGCCGTGAGGGAGGGCCCTACGAGCAGTACTTC.

CDR3 in amino acids: CASGLDRSYEQYF. CDR3 nucleotide sequence: TGTGCTAGTGGCCTAGACAGATCCTACGAGCAGTACTTC. The genes are TRBV12-5 and TRBJ2-7; tentatively, D is TRBD1 (5 bases). The CDR3 length is 13 residues. V gave up 6 bases and J gave up 1 base, with 10 bases separating them. Germline assignment: CDR1 LGHNT and CDR2 FRNRAP.

This chain uses TRBV9 with TRBJ2-6; TRBD2 agrees at 7 bases. The CDR3 covers 16 residues. Germline values: CDR1 SGDLS, CDR2 YYNGEE. Trimming took 2 bases from V and 4 from J; bases not matched to a gene: 6. The DNA for the CDR3 is TGTGCCAGCAGCGTGGACGGGGGGTCAGGGGCCAACGTCCTGACTTTC. Amino acids: CASSVDGGSGANVLTF.